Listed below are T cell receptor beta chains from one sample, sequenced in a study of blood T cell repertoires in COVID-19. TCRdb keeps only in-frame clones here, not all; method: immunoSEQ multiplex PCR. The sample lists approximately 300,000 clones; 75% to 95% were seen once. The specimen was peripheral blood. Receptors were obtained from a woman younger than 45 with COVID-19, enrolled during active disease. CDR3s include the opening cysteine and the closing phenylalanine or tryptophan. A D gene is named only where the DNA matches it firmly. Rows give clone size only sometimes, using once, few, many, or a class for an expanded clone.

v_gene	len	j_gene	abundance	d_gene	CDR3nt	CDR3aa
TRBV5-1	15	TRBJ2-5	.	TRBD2	TGCGCCAGCAGCGACACTAGCGGGAGGCCAGAGACCCAGTACTTC	CASSDTSGRPETQYF
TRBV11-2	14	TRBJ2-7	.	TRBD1	TGTGCCACCAGAGATACCAGGGGGCTTTACGAGCAGTACTTC	CATRDTRGLYEQYF
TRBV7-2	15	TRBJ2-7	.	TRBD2	TGTGCCAGCTCAAGACAGGCGGGAGGTTCCTACGAGCAGTACTTC	CASSRQAGGSYEQYF
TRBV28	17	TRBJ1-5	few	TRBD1	TGTGCCAGCAGTTTAGGGGAGGGACAGGGACGAAATCAGCCCCAGCATTTT	CASSLGEGQGRNQPQHF
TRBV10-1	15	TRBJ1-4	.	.	TGCGCCAGCAGCTCTACCGGGACTAAGGGGGAAAAACTGTTTTTT	CASSSTGTKGEKLFF
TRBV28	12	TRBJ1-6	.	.	TGTGCCAGCAGTTTCAGGGGATCACCCCTCCACTTT	CASSFRGSPLHF
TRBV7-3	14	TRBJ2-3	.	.	TGTGCCAGCAGCTTCCGGGGAAGCACAGATACGCAGTATTTT	CASSFRGSTDTQYF
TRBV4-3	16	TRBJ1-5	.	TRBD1	TGCGCCAGCAGCCAAGATCAGGGGGCGAGCAATCAGCCCCAGCATTTT	CASSQDQGASNQPQHF
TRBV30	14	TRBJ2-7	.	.	TGTGCCTGGACTGTCGAGGGGGGGCCCTACGAGCAGTACTTC	CAWTVEGGPYEQYF
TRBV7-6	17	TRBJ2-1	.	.	TGTGCCAGCAGCCTCCTACGGGGGGCGCATCCCTACAATGAGCAGTTCTTC	CASSLLRGAHPYNEQFF
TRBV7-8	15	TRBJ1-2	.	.	TGTGCCAGCAGCTTAGGGAGGGGCCCTAACTATGGCTACACCTTC	CASSLGRGPNYGYTF
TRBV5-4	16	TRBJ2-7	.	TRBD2	TGTGCCAGCAGCCCGGAGAGCGGGAGGGCCCCCTACGAGCAGTACTTC	CASSPESGRAPYEQYF
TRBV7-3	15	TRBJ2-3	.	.	TGTGCCAGCAGCTTAAGTCGGGACTCCACAGATACGCAGTATTTT	CASSLSRDSTDTQYF
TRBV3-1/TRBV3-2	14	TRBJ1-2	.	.	TGTGCCAGCAGCCAAGATTCTGGGGGCTGGGACTACACCTTC	CASSQDSGGWDYTF
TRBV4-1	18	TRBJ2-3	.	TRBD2	TGCGCCAGCAGCCACATGACTAGCGGAAGCCCGGCCGCAGATACGCAGTATTTT	CASSHMTSGSPAADTQYF
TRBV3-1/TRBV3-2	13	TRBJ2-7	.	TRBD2	TGTGCCAGCAGCCAACGGCTAGCGGGGGAGCAGTACTTC	CASSQRLAGEQYF
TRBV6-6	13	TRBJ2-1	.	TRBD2	TGTGCCACCGCCGGGAGGGTCAGTGGTGAGCAGTTCTTC	CATAGRVSGEQFF
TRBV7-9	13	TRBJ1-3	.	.	TGTGCCAGCAGCTCCGGCTCCGGGAACACCATATATTTT	CASSSGSGNTIYF
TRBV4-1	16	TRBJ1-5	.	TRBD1	TGCGCCAGCAGCCGAGGACAGGGGTTAACAGATCAGCCCCAGCATTTT	CASSRGQGLTDQPQHF
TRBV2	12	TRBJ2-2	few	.	TGTGCCAGCGGAAGACAGTCCGGGGAGCTGTTTTTT	CASGRQSGELFF
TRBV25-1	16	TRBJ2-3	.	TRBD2	TGTGCCAGCAGCCCATGGGTGGCGGGAGGCACAGATACGCAGTATTTT	CASSPWVAGGTDTQYF
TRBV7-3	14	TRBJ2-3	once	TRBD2	TGTGCCAGCAGCTTAAACGGGAGGATAGATACGCAGTATTTT	CASSLNGRIDTQYF
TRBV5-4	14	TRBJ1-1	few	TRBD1	TGTGCCAGCAGCACACAGGGGCGGGGCACTGAAGCTTTCTTT	CASSTQGRGTEAFF
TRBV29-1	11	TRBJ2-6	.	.	TGCAGCGCCAGGGGGGCCAACGTCCTGACTTTC	CSARGANVLTF
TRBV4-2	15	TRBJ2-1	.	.	TGTGCCAGCAGCCAAGAGGCAGCGGTAGAGGTCGAGCAGTTCTTC	CASSQEAAVEVEQFF
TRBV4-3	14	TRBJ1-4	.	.	TGCGCCAGCAGCCAAGATCGGGGGGCTGAAAAACTGTTTTTT	CASSQDRGAEKLFF
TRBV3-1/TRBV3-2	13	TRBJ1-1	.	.	TGTGCCAGCAGCCGCCAGTCTCACACTGAAGCTTTCTTT	CASSRQSHTEAFF
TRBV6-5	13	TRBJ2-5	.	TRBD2	TGTGCCAGCAGTTACCGCGGGAGGGAGACCCAGTACTTC	CASSYRGRETQYF
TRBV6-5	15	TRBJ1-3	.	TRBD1	TGTGCCAGCAGTTCCGGGACAGGGACAGGAAACACCATATATTTT	CASSSGTGTGNTIYF
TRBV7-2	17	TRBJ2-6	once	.	TGTGCCAGCAGCTCCCGACTTATAGGCTCTGGGGCCAACGTCCTGACTTTC	CASSSRLIGSGANVLTF
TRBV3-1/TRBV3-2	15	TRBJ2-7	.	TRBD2	TGTGCCAGCAGCCAACCGACTAGCGGCTCCTACGAGCAGTACTTC	CASSQPTSGSYEQYF
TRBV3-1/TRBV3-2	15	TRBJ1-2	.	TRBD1	TGTGCCAGCAGCCATACAGGGGGCACTAACTATGGCTACACCTTC	CASSHTGGTNYGYTF
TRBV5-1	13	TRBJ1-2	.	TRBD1	TGCGCCAGCAGCGAGGGACAGGGAAGTGGCTACACCTTC	CASSEGQGSGYTF
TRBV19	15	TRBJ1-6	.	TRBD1	TGTGCCAGTAGCCCCTGGACAGGGGTGAATTCACCCCTCCACTTT	CASSPWTGVNSPLHF
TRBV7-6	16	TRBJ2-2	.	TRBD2	TGTGCCAGCAGCTTCCCAAGCGGGAGTGGCGCCGGGGAGCTGTTTTTT	CASSFPSGSGAGELFF
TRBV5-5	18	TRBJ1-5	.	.	TGTGCCAGCAGCTTGGCAGTTGGCAGGTCTTATAGCAATCAGCCCCAGCATTTT	CASSLAVGRSYSNQPQHF
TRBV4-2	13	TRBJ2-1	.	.	TGTGCCAGCAGCCGGGCGGGTGGCGATGAGCAGTTCTTC	CASSRAGGDEQFF
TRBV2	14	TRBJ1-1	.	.	TGTGCCAGCAGTGAGGAGACCGGATTCACTGAAGCTTTCTTT	CASSEETGFTEAFF
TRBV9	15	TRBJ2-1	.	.	TGTGCCAGCAGCGAGGGGCTGAGCTCCTACAATGAGCAGTTCTTC	CASSEGLSSYNEQFF
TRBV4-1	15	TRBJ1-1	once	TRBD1	TGCGCCAGCAGCACCCCCGGGACAGGGAGGGGGGAAGCTTTCTTT	CASSTPGTGRGEAFF
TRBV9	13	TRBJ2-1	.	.	TGTGCCAGCAGCGCCGGGGGGCAGGGTGAGCAGTTCTTC	CASSAGGQGEQFF
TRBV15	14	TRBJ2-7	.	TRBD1	TGTGCCACCAGCAGGGGACAGAGGGGGAACGAGCAGTACTTC	CATSRGQRGNEQYF
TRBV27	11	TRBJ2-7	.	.	TGTGCCAGCAGAAGCGGACTGGAGCAGTACTTC	CASRSGLEQYF
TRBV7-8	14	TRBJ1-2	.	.	TGTGCCAGCAGCTTAGATAGGACAGACTATGGCTACACCTTC	CASSLDRTDYGYTF
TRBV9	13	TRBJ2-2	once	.	TGTGCCAGCAGCGCCGTTAACACCGGGGAGCTGTTTTTT	CASSAVNTGELFF
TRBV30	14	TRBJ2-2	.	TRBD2	TGTGCCTGGAAATCCGGGACTATCACCGGGGAGCTGTTTTTT	CAWKSGTITGELFF
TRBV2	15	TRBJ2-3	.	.	TGTGCCTCCCAGGGGCTAGCGGAGAACACAGATACGCAGTATTTT	CASQGLAENTDTQYF
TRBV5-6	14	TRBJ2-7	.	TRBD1	TGTGCCAGCAGCTCAACCGGGACAGGGGACGAGCAGTACTTC	CASSSTGTGDEQYF
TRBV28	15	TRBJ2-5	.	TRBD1	TGTGCCAGCAGGAAACCGGGACAGCCCCAAGAGACCCAGTACTTC	CASRKPGQPQETQYF
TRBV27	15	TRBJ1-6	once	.	TGTGCCAGCAGCCTTGGGCCAAGGCCCACTTCACCCCTCCACTTT	CASSLGPRPTSPLHF
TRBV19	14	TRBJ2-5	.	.	TGTGCCAGTAGTCCCGGTGGTCTTAAAGAGACCCAGTACTTC	CASSPGGLKETQYF
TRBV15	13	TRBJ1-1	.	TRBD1	TGTGCCACCAGCAGGGACAGGGTAGCGTTGCGATTCTTT	CATSRDRVALRFF
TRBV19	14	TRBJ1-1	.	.	TGTGCCAGTACTACCCTTCGAGGTAACACTGAAGCTTTCTTT	CASTTLRGNTEAFF
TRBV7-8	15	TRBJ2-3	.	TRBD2	TGTGCCAGCAGCCCACAAGCGGGAGGGCAAGATACGCAGTATTTT	CASSPQAGGQDTQYF
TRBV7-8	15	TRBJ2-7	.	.	TGTGCCAGCAGCTTAGCCAGGGGCGGAGCCTACGAGCAGTACTTC	CASSLARGGAYEQYF
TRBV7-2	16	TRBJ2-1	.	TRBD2	TGTGCCAGCAGCCTAGGTCTAGCGGGAGGTCTCTATGAGCAGTTCTTC	CASSLGLAGGLYEQFF
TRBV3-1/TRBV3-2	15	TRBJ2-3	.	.	TGTGCCAGCAGCCAAGATCCCGGTAGCACAGATACGCAGTATTTT	CASSQDPGSTDTQYF